The entry that follows covers one TCR beta chain sequence. V trimming: 5 bases; J trimming: 10 bases; junction bases outside the gene matches: 2. This CDR3 has 11 amino acids. Germline CDR1 SEHNR, CDR2 FQNEAQ (reference sequence). This entry comes from a study of blood T cell repertoires in COVID-19. In the authors' methods: Amplification of reference gene primers provided the estimated nucleated cell counts. TCRdb's copy holds only in-frame clones and misses some; the assay was immunoSEQ multiplex PCR. The V and J calls and the clone size are those of that table, but D and trimming were determined from the DNA. The sample yields 150,000 to 180,000 clones, 75% to 95% seen once.

Sequencing used peripheral blood. The chain uses TRBV7-9 and TRBJ2-1; 7 nucleotides agree with TRBD2. This clonotype was sampled from a middle-aged man with acute or convalescent COVID-19. DNA of the CDR3: TGTGCCAGCAGCATGGGAGGGGAGCAGTTCTTC. Its translation: CASSMGGEQFF.